This TCR beta chain was captured by sequencing in a study of Ad26.COV2.S vaccination and SARS-CoV-2 variants. The protocol was immunoSEQ multiplex PCR, while the TCRdb copy is restricted to in-frame clones and leaves out a portion. The table shows approximately 300,000 clones, with around 81% occurring only once. The CDR3 loop spans 15 amino acids. Trimming took 1 base from V and 6 from J; bases not matched to a gene: 7. Germline V gene lookup returns CDR1 SEHNR and CDR2 FQNEAQ (reference sequence). Treatment here: over 15 received Ad26.COV2.S at low or high dose, single or two shots; about 5 received placebo; per-sample allocation not given. Sampling occurred on day 63 after the first vaccine or placebo injection.

This rearrangement joins TRBV7-9 to TRBJ2-7, with TRBD1 identical over 9 bases. Sequenced material: peripheral blood, taken in a trial of Ad26.COV2.S vaccine versus placebo. The clonotype comes from a person between 18 and 59 years old who received the Ad26.COV2.S COVID-19 vaccine or a placebo. The DNA for the CDR3 is TGTGCCAGCAGCTTAGAGGGGACAGGGAAAGCCGAGCAGTACTTC. Amino acids: CASSLEGTGKAEQYF.